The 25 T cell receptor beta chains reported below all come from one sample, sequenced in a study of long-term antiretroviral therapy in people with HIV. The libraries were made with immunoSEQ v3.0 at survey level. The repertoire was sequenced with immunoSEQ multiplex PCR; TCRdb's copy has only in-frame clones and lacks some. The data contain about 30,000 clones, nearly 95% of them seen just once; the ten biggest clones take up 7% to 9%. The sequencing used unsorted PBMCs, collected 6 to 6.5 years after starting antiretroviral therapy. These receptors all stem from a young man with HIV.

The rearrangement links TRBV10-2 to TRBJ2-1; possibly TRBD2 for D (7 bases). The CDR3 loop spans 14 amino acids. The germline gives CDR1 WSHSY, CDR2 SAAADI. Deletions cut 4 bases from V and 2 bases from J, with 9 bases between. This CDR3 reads CASSGGGPYNEQFF. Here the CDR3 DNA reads TGCGCCAGCAGTGGGGGGGGGCCCTACAATGAGCAGTTCTTC.

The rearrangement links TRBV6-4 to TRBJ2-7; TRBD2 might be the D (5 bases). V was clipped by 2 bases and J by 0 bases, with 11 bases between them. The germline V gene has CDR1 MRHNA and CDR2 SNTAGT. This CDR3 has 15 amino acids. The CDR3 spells CASSDGAASSYEQYF. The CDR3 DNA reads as TGTGCCAGCAGTGACGGAGCGGCAAGCTCCTACGAGCAGTACTTC.

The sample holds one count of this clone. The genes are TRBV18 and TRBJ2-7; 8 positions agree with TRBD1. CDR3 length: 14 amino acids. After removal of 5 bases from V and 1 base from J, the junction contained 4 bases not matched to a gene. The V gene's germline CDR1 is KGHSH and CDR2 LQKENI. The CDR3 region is CASSIGQGSYEQYF. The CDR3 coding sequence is TGTGCCAGCTCAATCGGACAGGGTTCCTACGAGCAGTACTTC. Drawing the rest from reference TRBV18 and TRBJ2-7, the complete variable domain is NAGVMQNPRHLVRRRGQEARLRCSPMKGHSHVYWYRQLPEEGLKFMVYLQKENIIDESGMPKERFSAEFPKEGPSILRIQQVVRGDSAAYFCASSIGQGSYEQYFGPGTRLTVT.

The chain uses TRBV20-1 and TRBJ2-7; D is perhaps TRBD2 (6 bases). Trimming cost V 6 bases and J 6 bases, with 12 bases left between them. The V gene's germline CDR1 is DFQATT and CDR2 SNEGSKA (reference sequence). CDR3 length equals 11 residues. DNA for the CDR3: TGCAGTGCCCAAGCGGGTGCCGAGCAGTACTTC. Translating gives CSAQAGAEQYF.

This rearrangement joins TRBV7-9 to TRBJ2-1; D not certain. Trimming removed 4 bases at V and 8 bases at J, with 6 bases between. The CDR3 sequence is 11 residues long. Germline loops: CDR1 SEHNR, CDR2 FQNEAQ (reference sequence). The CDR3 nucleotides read TGTGCCAGCAGCTCGTGGGATGAGCAGTTCTTC. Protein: CASSSWDEQFF.

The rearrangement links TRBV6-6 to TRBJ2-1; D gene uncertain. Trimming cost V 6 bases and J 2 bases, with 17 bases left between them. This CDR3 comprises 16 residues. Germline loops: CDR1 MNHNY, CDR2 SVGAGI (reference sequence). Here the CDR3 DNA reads TGTGCCAGCAGCCCCTCCGGGTCATGGGCCTACAATGAGCAGTTCTTC. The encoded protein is CASSPSGSWAYNEQFF.

CDR3 region: CASSPGRGRHSNQPQHF. Here the CDR3 DNA reads TGTGCCAGCAGCCCCGGGAGGGGACGCCATAGCAATCAGCCCCAGCATTTT. This chain uses TRBV4-2 with TRBJ1-5, with D perhaps TRBD1 (5 bases). The CDR3 covers 17 residues. From germline, CDR1 is LGHNA and CDR2 YNFKEQ. The V and J ends lost 4 bases and 0 bases respectively, with 16 bases between them.

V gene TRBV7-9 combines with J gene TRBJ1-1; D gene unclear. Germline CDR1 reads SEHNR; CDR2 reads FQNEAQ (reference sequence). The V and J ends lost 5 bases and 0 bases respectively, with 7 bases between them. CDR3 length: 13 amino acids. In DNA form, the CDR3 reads TGTGCCAGCAGCATGGACCTGAACACTGAAGCTTTCTTT. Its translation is CASSMDLNTEAFF. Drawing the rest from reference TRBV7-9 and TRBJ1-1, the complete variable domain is DTGVSQNPRHKITKRGQNVTFRCDPISEHNRLYWYRQTLGQGPEFLTYFQNEAQLEKSRLLSDRFSAERPKGSFSTLEIQRTEQGDSAMYLCASSMDLNTEAFFGQGTRLTVV.

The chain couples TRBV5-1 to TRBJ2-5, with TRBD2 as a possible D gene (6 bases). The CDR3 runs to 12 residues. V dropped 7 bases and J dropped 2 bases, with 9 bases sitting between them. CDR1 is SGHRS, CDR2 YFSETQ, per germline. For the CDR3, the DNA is TGCGCCAGCCGGCGGGAACAAGAGACCCAGTACTTC. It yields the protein CASRREQETQYF.

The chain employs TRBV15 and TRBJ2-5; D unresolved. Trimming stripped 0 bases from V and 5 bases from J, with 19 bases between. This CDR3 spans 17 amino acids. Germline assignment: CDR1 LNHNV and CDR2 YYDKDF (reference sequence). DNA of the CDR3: TGTGCCACCAGCAGAGATCCTGGTGGTGTAGGAGAGGAGACCCAGTACTTC. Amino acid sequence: CATSRDPGGVGEETQYF.

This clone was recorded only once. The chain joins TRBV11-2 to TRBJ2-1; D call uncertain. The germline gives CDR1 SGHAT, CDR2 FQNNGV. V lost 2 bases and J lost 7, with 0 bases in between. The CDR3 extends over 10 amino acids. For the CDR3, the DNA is TGTGCCAGCAGCTTAAATGAGCAGTTCTTC. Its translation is CASSLNEQFF. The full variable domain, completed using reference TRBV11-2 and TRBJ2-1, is EAGVAQSPRYKIIEKRQSVAFWCNPISGHATLYWYQQILGQGPKLLIQFQNNGVVDDSQLPKDRFSAERLKGVDSTLKIQPAKLEDSAVYLCASSLNEQFFGPGTRLTVL.

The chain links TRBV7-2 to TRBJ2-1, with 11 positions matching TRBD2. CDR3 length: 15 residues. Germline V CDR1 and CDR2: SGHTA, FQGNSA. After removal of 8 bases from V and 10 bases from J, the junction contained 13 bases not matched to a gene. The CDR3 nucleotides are TGTGCCAGCCAGGTAGCGGGGGGGCTTTTGGACGAGCAGTTCTTC. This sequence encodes CASQVAGGLLDEQFF.

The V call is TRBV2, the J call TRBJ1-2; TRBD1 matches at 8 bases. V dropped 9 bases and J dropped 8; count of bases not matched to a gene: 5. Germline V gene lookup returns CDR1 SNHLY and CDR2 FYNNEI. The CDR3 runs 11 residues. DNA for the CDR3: TGTGCCAGTTTACCAGGGGGCGGCTACACCTTC. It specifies CASLPGGGYTF.

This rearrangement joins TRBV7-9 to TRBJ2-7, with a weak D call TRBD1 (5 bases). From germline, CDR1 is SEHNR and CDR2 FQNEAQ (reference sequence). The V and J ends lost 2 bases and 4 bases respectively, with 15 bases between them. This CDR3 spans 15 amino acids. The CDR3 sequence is CASSLFSRESYEQYF. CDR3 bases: TGTGCCAGCAGCTTATTTAGCAGGGAATCTTACGAGCAGTACTTC. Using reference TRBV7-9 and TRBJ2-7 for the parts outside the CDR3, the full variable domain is DTGVSQNPRHKITKRGQNVTFRCDPISEHNRLYWYRQTLGQGPEFLTYFQNEAQLEKSRLLSDRFSAERPKGSFSTLEIQRTEQGDSAMYLCASSLFSRESYEQYFGPGTRLTVT.

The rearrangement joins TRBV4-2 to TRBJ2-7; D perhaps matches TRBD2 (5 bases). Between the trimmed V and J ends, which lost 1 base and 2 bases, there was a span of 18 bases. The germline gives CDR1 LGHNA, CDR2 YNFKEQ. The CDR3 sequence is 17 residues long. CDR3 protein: CASSQAGSLAATYEQYF. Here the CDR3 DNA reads TGTGCCAGCAGCCAAGCGGGCAGTCTAGCTGCCACCTACGAGCAGTACTTC.

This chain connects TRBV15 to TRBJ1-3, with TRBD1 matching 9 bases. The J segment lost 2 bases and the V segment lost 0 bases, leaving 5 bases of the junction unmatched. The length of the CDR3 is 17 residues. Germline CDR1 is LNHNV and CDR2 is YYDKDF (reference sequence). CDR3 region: CATSRDRGDRAGNTIYF. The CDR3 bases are TGTGCCACCAGCAGAGATCGAGGGGACAGGGCTGGAAACACCATATATTTT.

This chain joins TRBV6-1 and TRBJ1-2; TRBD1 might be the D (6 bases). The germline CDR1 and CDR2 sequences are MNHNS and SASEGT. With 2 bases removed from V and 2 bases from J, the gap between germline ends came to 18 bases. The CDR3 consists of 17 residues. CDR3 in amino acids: CASSEPKGTSTNYGYTF. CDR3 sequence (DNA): TGTGCCAGCAGTGAACCGAAGGGGACAAGCACCAACTATGGCTACACCTTC.

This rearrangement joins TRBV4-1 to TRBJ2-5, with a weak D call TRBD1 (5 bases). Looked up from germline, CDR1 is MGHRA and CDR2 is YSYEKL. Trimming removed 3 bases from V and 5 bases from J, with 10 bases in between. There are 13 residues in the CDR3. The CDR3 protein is CASSQGLGETQYF. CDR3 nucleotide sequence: TGCGCCAGCAGCCAGGGGCTAGGGGAGACCCAGTACTTC.

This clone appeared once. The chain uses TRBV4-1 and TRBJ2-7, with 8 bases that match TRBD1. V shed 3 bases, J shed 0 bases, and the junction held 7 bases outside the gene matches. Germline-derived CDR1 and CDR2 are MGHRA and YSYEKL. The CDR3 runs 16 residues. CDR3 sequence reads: CASSQDRALYSYEQYF. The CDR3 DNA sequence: TGCGCCAGCAGCCAGGACAGGGCACTGTACTCCTACGAGCAGTACTTC.

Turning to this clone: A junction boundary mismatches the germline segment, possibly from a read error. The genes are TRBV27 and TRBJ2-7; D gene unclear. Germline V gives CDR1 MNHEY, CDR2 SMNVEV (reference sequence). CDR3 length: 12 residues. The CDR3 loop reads CASTLTAYEQYF. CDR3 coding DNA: TGTGCCAGCACTTTAACAGCCTACGAGCAGTACTTC.

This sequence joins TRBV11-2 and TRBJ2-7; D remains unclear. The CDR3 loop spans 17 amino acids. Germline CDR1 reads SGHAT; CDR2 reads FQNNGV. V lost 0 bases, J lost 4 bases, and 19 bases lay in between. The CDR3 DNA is TGTGCCAGCAGCTTAGATCTAATAGCTTCAGGCGGATACGAGCAGTACTTC. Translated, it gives CASSLDLIASGGYEQYF. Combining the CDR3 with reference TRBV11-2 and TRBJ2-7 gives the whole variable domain EAGVAQSPRYKIIEKRQSVAFWCNPISGHATLYWYQQILGQGPKLLIQFQNNGVVDDSQLPKDRFSAERLKGVDSTLKIQPAKLEDSAVYLCASSLDLIASGGYEQYFGPGTRLTVT.

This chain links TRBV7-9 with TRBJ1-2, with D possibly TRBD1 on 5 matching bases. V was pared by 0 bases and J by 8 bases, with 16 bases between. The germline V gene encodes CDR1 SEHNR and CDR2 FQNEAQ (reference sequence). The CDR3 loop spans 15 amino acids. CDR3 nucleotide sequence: TGTGCCAGCAGCTTAGCGGGAAGGGGAACGCGAGGCTACACCTTC. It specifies CASSLAGRGTRGYTF.

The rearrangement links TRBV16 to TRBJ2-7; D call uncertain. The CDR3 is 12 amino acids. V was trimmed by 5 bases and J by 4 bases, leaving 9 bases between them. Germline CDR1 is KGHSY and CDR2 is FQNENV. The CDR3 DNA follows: TGTGCCAGCAGCTACCAGGAGTACGAGCAGTACTTC. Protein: CASSYQEYEQYF.

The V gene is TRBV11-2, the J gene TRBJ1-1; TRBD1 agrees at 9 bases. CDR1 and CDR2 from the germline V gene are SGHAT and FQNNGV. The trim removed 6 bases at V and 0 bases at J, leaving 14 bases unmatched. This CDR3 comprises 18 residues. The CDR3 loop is CASRLGGTGRPLNTEAFF. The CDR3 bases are TGTGCCAGCAGACTAGGGGGGACAGGGAGGCCCCTGAACACTGAAGCTTTCTTT.

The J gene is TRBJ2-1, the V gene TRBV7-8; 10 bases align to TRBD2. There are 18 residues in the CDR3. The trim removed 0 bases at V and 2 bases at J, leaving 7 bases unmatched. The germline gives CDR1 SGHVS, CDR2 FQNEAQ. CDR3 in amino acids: CASSLARKGTSAYNEQFF. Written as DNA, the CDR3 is TGTGCCAGCAGCTTAGCGCGAAAAGGGACTAGCGCCTACAATGAGCAGTTCTTC.